The 8 T cell receptor beta chains below were found in one sample sequenced in a study of tumor-infiltrating lymphocytes in primary liver carcinoma. A primer in the constant region served to generate TCR beta cDNA from roughly 550 ng of total RNA. Libraries covering TCR beta were generated through three nested multiplex PCR rounds (using a slightly modified ARM-PCR). It was with TRBV1-TRBV30 forward primers and a C-beta reverse primer that the first two PCR rounds were run, at roughly 10 cycles each. MiXCR, run by TCRdb on the multiplex PCR reads, gives a single entry per CDR3 protein. The sample includes 95,000 to 150,000 distinct CDR3 sequences, around 64% seen only once; the top ten take roughly 7.9%. Without any cell sorting, about 18-30 mg of bulk tissue yielded co-extracted RNA and DNA. Material: liver tumor tissue from sampling region 3. Specified subset: tumor region T3, left-lateral pole. Source of these receptors: a woman aged 55-75 years with primary liver carcinoma and hepatitis B virus infection.

With regard to this clonotype: Relative to the germline gene, one junction end is altered; a read error may explain this. The genes are TRBV11-3 and TRBJ2-7; TRBD2 aligns across 11 bases. The CDR3 has 17 residues. Per germline, CDR1 SGHNT and CDR2 YENEEA. The CDR3 region is CTSSSPGLAEGRYVQYF. DNA for the CDR3: TGTACCAGCAGCTCACCGGGACTAGCGGAGGGCCGATACGTGCAGTACTTC.

V usage is TRBV21-1 and J usage is TRBJ2-7; the table's D call of TRBD1 was not tested on the DNA. TRBV21-1 is reported as a pseudogene. This CDR3 is 16 amino acids long. The chain's CDR3 is CASSKGGGHLSYEQYF. Written as DNA, the CDR3 is TGTGCCAGCAGCAAAGGGGGGGGGCACCTCTCCTACGAGCAGTACTTC.

A note on this clonotype: At one end the junction does not follow the germline gene, possibly because of a read error. The V gene is TRBV4-1, the J gene TRBJ1-5; D not certain. The CDR3 is 15 amino acids. Germline V gives CDR1 MGHRA, CDR2 YSYEKL. The CDR3 coding sequence is TGCGCCAGCAGCCAAGTGGGGTGGAGCAACCAGCCCCATCATTTT. Its translation: CASSQVGWSNQPHHF.

This chain joins TRBV2 and TRBJ2-2; the match to TRBD2 covers 7 bases. The CDR3 consists of 14 residues. The junction had 6 bases not matched to a gene; V was cut back by 7 bases and J by 4 bases. The germline CDR1 and CDR2 sequences are SNHLY and FYNNEI. The CDR3 reads CASNRLAGTGELFF. The CDR3 DNA is TGTGCCAGCAATCGACTAGCTGGCACCGGGGAGCTGTTTTTT.

This clonotype was recorded a few times. This sequence joins TRBV20-1 and TRBJ2-1; D is uncertain. Germline V gene sequence: CDR1 DFQATT, CDR2 SNEGSKA (reference sequence). The CDR3 runs to 16 residues. The ends were cut back, 8 bases at V and 0 bases at J, with 20 bases in the middle. CDR3 loop: CSFGSPVVGSYNEQFF. CDR3 bases: TGCAGTTTTGGATCCCCCGTGGTGGGCTCCTACAATGAGCAGTTCTTC.

This clonotype appeared a single time. A junction boundary mismatches the germline segment, possibly from a read error. The chain combines TRBV11-2 with TRBJ2-1, with TRBD2 as a possible D gene (5 bases). The CDR3 length is 14 residues. Germline CDR1 SGHAT, CDR2 FQNNGV. DNA of the CDR3: TGTGCCAGTAGTTCGGACTTGAGATATAGGGAGCAGCTCTTC. This codes for CASSSDLRYREQLF.

As to this clonotype: A read error may account for a junction end that differs from germline. The chain has TRBV29-1 and TRBJ1-2; D is undetermined. The germline CDR1 and CDR2 sequences are SQVTM and ANQGSEA. The CDR3 runs to 13 residues. The CDR3 coding sequence is TGCAGCGCAGGATCGGGAAATAACTACGGCTACACCTTC. This gives the protein CSAGSGNNYGYTF.

This clonotype was detected many times. The genes are TRBV6-7 and TRBJ2-1; D call uncertain. TRBV6-7 is an ORF, with its function uncertain. The V gene lost 1 base and the J gene lost 9 bases, with 22 bases spanning the gap. This CDR3 comprises 17 residues. The CDR3 nucleotides read TGTGCCAGCAGTTACTTGGGCTGGCCTATCCCCCCTCGTGAGCAGTTCTTC. Encoded protein: CASSYLGWPIPPREQFF.